What follows are 10 T cell receptor beta chains derived from one specimen sequenced in a study of shared clonotypes between healthy human individuals. Sequencing was performed with immunoSEQ multiplex PCR; in TCRdb, only in-frame clones are kept and a portion is missing. The sample contains a few million clones, over 85% of which appear only once. What was sequenced was naive CD4+ T cells from PBMCs. Documented subset: CD45RA+ positively selected. The receptors were gathered from a young man in good health. Some clones in this sample may be carry-over from other donors' samples.

As concerns this clone: Different DNA sequences within this sample yield the same CDR3. J is TRBJ1-1 and V is TRBV28, with D uncertain. Germline CDR1 reads MDHEN; CDR2 reads SYDVKM. The CDR3 sequence is 13 residues long. Trimming took off 2 bases at V and 4 bases at J, with 8 bases between the two ends. The CDR3 loop reads CASSLRWGTEAFF. CDR3 sequence (DNA): TGTGCCAGCAGTTTACGCTGGGGCACTGAAGCTTTCTTT.

The V gene is TRBV28, the J gene TRBJ2-1; D unresolved. V was shortened by 7 bases and J by 4 bases, with 17 bases between the two germline ends. CDR1 and CDR2 (germline): MDHEN, SYDVKM. The CDR3 is 15 amino acids. Here the CDR3 DNA reads TGTGCCAGCAAAGGTACTGCTCCGTCTTACAATGAGCAGTTCTTC. Amino acid sequence: CASKGTAPSYNEQFF.

This chain links TRBV10-3 with TRBJ2-3, with TRBD1 matching 8 bases. The CDR3 runs 13 residues. Germline values: CDR1 ENHRY, CDR2 SYGVKD. V lost 6 bases, J lost 4 bases, and 3 bases stayed unmatched. The chain's CDR3 is CAISDRGSDTQYF. As DNA, the CDR3 is TGTGCCATCAGCGACAGGGGTTCAGATACGCAGTATTTT.

This clone appeared a few times. The rearrangement links TRBV7-3 to TRBJ2-2; tentative D call: TRBD1 (5 bases). CDR1 SGHTA and CDR2 FQGTGA come from the germline V gene. There are 16 residues in the CDR3. V was pared by 1 base and J by 4 bases, with 13 bases between. The CDR3 reads CASSLIAQGITGELFF. The CDR3 DNA sequence: TGTGCCAGCAGCTTAATCGCCCAGGGTATCACCGGGGAGCTGTTTTTT.

The J gene is TRBJ2-7, the V gene TRBV7-2, with D hard to call. The ends were cut back, 1 base at V and 3 bases at J, with 10 bases in the middle. CDR1 and CDR2 from the germline V gene are SGHTA and FQGNSA. The CDR3 is 14 residues long. The CDR3 protein is CASSLGGVGYEQYF. The CDR3 DNA reads as TGTGCCAGCAGCTTAGGAGGTGTCGGCTACGAGCAGTACTTC.

This clone was seen just once. This chain connects TRBV9 to TRBJ1-1; possible D gene TRBD1, 5 bases. CDR1 and CDR2 from the germline V gene are SGDLS and YYNGEE. The CDR3 has 14 amino acids. V was clipped by 2 bases and J by 5 bases, with 13 bases between them. The CDR3 here is CASSVGVWGTEAFF. CDR3 in DNA: TGTGCCAGCAGCGTCGGCGTTTGGGGGACTGAAGCTTTCTTT.

The chain couples TRBV5-1 to TRBJ2-1; TRBD2 is a possible D gene (6 bases). Per the germline V gene, CDR1 is SGHRS and CDR2 is YFSETQ. The CDR3 runs 14 residues. Trimming pared 4 bases from V and 5 bases from J, leaving 13 bases between. CDR3 residues: CASSVGLLDNEQFF. The CDR3 bases are TGCGCCAGCAGCGTAGGACTACTTGACAATGAGCAGTTCTTC. The full variable domain, rest sourced from reference TRBV5-1 and TRBJ2-1, is KAGVTQTPRYLIKTRGQQVTLSCSPISGHRSVSWYQQTPGQGLQFLFEYFSETQRNKGNFPGRFSGRQFSNSRSEMNVSTLELGDSALYLCASSVGLLDNEQFFGPGTRLTVL.

The rearrangement links TRBV5-6 to TRBJ1-2; tentatively, D is TRBD1 (6 bases). The germline V and J ends were trimmed by 4 bases and 1 base, with 8 bases remaining between them. The CDR3 loop spans 13 amino acids. CDR1 SGHDT and CDR2 YYEEEE come from the germline V gene. DNA of the CDR3: TGTGCCAGCAGCAAGGACAGTAACTATGGCTACACCTTC. It yields the protein CASSKDSNYGYTF.

Comment on this clone: This specimen includes other DNA sequences encoding the same CDR3. The chain recombines TRBV29-1 with TRBJ2-5, with TRBD2 matching 10 bases. The CDR3 runs 13 residues. J gave up 5 bases and V 1 base, and 1 base lay outside the gene matches. Germline V gene data show CDR1 as SQVTM and CDR2 as ANQGSEA. The CDR3 DNA follows: TGCAGCGTTGAAGGACTAGCGGGCGAGACCCAGTACTTC. Protein: CSVEGLAGETQYF. The full variable domain, with the rest looked up from reference TRBV29-1 and TRBJ2-5, is SAVISQKPSRDICQRGTSLTIQCQVDSQVTMMFWYRQQPGQSLTLIATANQGSEATYESGFVIDKFPISRPNLTFSTLTVSNMSPEDSSIYLCSVEGLAGETQYFGPGTRLLVL.

The chain carries TRBV28 and TRBJ2-1; no clear D gene. CDR1 MDHEN and CDR2 SYDVKM come from the germline V gene. CDR3 length: 11 amino acids. The CDR3 DNA is TGTGCTATCCGGGCTGATTATGAGCAGTTCTTC. Its translation: CAIRADYEQFF. Supplemented by reference TRBV28 and TRBJ2-1, the full variable domain reads DVKVTQSSRYLVKRTGEKVFLECVQDMDHENMFWYRQDPGLGLRLIYFSYDVKMKEKGDIPEGYSVSREKKERFSLILESASTNQTSMYLCAIRADYEQFFGPGTRLTVL.